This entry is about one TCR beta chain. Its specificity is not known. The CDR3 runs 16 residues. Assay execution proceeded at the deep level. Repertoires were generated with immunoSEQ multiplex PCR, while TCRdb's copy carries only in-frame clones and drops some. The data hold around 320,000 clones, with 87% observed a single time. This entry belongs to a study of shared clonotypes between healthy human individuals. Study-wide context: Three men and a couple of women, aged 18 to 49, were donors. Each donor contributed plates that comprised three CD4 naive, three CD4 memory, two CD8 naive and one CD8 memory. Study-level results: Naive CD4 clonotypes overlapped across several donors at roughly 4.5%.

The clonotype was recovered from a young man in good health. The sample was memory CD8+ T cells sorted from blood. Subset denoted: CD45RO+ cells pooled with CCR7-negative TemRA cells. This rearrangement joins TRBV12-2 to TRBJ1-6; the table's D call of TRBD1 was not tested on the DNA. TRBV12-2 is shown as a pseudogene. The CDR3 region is CASRLIGQGRRSPLHF. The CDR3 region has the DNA TGTGCAAGTCGCTTGATCGGACAGGGGAGAAGGTCACCCCTCCACTTT.